The subject of this entry is one TCR beta chain. Antigen unknown. Deletions cut 5 bases from V and 4 bases from J, with 16 bases between. The CDR3 length is 15 residues. The V gene's germline CDR1 is LNHDA and CDR2 SQIVND (reference sequence). Assay used: immunoSEQ multiplex PCR; TCRdb lists only in-frame clones, some missing. The repertoire has fewer than 400,000 clones, 70% to 90% of them found once; the top ten carry under 2%. The source of the sample is a study of Ad26.COV2.S vaccination and SARS-CoV-2 variants. Whole-study context: This donor came from the COV1001 trial of Ad26.COV2.S. Whole-study results and caveats: Spike-specific TCR breadth was greater in vaccine than placebo recipients.

Indicated treatment: about 20 received Ad26.COV2.S at low or high dose, single or two shots; five or six received placebo; per-sample allocation not given. At day 63 after the first vaccine or placebo injection, samples were drawn. This TCR was sampled from a person between 18 and 65 years old who received the Ad26.COV2.S COVID-19 vaccine or a placebo. The sample here was peripheral blood, taken in a trial of Ad26.COV2.S vaccine versus placebo. The rearrangement links TRBV19 to TRBJ2-3; the D gene is possibly TRBD2 (6 bases). The CDR3 sequence: CASSSLLATSDTQYF. CDR3 coding DNA: TGTGCCAGTAGTTCCCTCCTAGCGACATCAGATACGCAGTATTTT.